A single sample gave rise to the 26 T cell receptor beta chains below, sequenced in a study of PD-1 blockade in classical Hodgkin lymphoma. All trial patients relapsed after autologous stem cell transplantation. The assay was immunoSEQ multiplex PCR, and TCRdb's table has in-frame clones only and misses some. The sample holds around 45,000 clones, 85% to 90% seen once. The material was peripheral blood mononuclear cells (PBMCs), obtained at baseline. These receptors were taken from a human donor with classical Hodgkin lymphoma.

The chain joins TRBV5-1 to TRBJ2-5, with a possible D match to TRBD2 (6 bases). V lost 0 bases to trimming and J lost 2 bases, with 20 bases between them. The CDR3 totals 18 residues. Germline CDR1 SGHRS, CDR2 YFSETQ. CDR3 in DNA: TGCGCCAGCAGCTTGGCTCCGGGACTCCGTCTACCTCAAGAGACCCAGTACTTC. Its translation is CASSLAPGLRLPQETQYF. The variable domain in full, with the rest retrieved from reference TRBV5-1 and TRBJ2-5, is KAGVTQTPRYLIKTRGQQVTLSCSPISGHRSVSWYQQTPGQGLQFLFEYFSETQRNKGNFPGRFSGRQFSNSRSEMNVSTLELGDSALYLCASSLAPGLRLPQETQYFGPGTRLLVL.

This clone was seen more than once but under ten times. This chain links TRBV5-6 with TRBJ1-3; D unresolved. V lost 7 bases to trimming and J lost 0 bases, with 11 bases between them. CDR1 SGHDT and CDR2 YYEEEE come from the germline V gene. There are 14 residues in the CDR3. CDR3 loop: CASGDGLSGNTIYF. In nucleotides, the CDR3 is TGTGCCAGCGGGGATGGCCTCTCTGGAAACACCATATATTTT.

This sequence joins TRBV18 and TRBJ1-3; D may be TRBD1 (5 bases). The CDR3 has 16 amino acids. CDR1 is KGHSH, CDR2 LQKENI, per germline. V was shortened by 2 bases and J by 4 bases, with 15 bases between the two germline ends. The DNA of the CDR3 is TGTGCCAGCTCACCAATCCCCTCAGGGCTGGGAAACACCATATATTTT. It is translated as CASSPIPSGLGNTIYF.

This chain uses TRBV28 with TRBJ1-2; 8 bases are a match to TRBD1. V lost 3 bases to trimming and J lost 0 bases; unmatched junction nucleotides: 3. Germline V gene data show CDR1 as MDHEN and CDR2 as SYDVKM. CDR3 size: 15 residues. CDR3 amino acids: CASSLLGQANYGYTF. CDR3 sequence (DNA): TGTGCCAGCAGTTTGTTGGGACAGGCTAACTATGGCTACACCTTC.

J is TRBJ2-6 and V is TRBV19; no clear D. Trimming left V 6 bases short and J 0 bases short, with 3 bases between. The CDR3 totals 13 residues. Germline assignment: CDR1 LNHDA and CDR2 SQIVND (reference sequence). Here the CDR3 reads CASRRSGANVLTF. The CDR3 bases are TGTGCCAGTAGACGCTCTGGGGCCAACGTCCTGACTTTC.

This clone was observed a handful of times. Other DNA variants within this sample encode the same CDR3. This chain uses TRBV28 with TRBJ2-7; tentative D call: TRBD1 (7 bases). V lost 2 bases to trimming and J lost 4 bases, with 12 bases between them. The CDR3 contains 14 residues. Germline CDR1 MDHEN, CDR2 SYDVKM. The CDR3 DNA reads TGTGCCAGCAGTTTAGGGCAGGGGGGTTACGAGCAGTACTTC. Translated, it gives CASSLGQGGYEQYF. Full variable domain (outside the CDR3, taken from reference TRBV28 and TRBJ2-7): DVKVTQSSRYLVKRTGEKVFLECVQDMDHENMFWYRQDPGLGLRLIYFSYDVKMKEKGDIPEGYSVSREKKERFSLILESASTNQTSMYLCASSLGQGGYEQYFGPGTRLTVT.

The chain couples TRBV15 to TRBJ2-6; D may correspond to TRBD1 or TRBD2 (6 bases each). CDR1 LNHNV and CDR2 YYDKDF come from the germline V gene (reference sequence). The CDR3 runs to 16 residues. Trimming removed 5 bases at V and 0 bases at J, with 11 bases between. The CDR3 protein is CATSEGGYSGANVLTF. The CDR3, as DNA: TGTGCCACCAGCGAGGGGGGCTACTCTGGGGCCAACGTCCTGACTTTC. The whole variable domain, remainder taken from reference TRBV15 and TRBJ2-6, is DAMVIQNPRYQVTQFGKPVTLSCSQTLNHNVMYWYQQKSSQAPKLLFHYYDKDFNNEADTPDNFQSRRPNTSFCFLDIRSPGLGDTAMYLCATSEGGYSGANVLTFGAGSRLTVL.

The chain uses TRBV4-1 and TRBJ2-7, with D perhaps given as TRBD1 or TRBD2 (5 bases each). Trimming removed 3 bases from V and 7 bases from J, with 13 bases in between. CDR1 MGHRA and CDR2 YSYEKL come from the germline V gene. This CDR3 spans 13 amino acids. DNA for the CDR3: TGCGCCAGCAGCCATCAGGACTGGGGGGAGCAGTACTTC. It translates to CASSHQDWGEQYF.

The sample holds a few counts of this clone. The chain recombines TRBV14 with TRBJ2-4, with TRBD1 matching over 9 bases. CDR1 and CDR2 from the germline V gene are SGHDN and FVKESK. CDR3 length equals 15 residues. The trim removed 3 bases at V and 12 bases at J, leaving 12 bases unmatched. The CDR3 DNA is TGTGCCAGCAGCCAGACGGGACAGGGACGGTTGGGTCAGTACTTC. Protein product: CASSQTGQGRLGQYF.

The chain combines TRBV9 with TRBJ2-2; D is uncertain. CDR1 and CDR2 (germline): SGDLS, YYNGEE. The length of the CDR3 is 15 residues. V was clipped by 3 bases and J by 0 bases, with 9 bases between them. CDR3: CASSDLGANTGELFF. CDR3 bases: TGTGCCAGCAGCGACCTGGGCGCGAACACCGGGGAGCTGTTTTTT.

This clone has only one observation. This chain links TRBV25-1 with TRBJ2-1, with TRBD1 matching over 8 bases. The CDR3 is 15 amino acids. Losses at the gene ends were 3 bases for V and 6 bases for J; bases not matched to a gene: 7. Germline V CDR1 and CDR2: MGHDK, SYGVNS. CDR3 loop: CASSDSQGATNEQFF. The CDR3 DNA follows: TGTGCCAGCAGTGATTCCCAGGGGGCTACCAATGAGCAGTTCTTC.

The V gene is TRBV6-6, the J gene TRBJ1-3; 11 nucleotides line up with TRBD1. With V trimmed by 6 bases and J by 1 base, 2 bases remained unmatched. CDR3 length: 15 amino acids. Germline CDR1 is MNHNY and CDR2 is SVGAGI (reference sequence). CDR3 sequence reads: CASSGQGASGNTIYF. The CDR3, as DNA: TGTGCCAGCAGCGGACAGGGGGCATCTGGAAACACCATATATTTT.

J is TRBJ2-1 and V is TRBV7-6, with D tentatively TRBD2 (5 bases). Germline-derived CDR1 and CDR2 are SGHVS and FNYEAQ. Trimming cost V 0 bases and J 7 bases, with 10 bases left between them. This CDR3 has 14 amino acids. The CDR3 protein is CASSLAGDWNEQFF. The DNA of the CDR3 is TGTGCCAGCAGCTTAGCGGGAGATTGGAATGAGCAGTTCTTC. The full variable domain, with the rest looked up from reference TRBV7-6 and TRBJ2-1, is GAGVSQSPRYKVTKRGQDVALRCDPISGHVSLYWYRQALGQGPEFLTYFNYEAQQDKSGLPNDRFSAERPEGSISTLTIQRTEQRDSAMYRCASSLAGDWNEQFFGPGTRLTVL.

Written as DNA, the CDR3 is TGCGCCAGCAGCTTGTGGTGGGAGGATGGGTACGAGCAGTACTTC. As protein: CASSLWWEDGYEQYF. V usage is TRBV5-1 and J usage is TRBJ2-7; a possible D gene is TRBD2 (6 bases). V shed 1 base and J shed 4 bases, with 15 bases lying between them. Germline CDR1 SGHRS, CDR2 YFSETQ. The CDR3 is made up of 15 amino acids.

This CDR3 reads CASRDRVGTGELFF. CDR3 nucleotides: TGTGCCAGTCGAGACAGGGTTGGCACCGGGGAGCTGTTTTTT. The chain uses TRBV27 and TRBJ2-2; TRBD1 aligns across 7 bases. This CDR3 spans 14 amino acids. From germline, CDR1 is MNHEY and CDR2 SMNVEV (reference sequence). Losses at the gene ends were 9 bases for V and 4 bases for J; bases not matched to a gene: 8.

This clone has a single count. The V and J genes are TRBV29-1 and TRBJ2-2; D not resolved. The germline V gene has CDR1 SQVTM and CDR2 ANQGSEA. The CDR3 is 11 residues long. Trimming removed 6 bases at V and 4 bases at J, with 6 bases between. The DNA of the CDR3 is TGCAGCGTGGAAACCACCGGGGAGCTGTTTTTT. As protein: CSVETTGELFF.

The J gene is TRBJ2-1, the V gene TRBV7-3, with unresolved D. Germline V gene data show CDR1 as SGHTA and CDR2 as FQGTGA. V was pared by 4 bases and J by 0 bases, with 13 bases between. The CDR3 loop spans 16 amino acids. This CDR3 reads CASSSSRASSYNEQFF. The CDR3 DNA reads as TGTGCCAGCAGCTCATCAAGAGCTAGCTCCTACAATGAGCAGTTCTTC. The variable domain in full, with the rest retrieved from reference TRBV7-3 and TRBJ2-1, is GAGVSQTPSNKVTEKGKYVELRCDPISGHTALYWYRQSLGQGPEFLIYFQGTGAADDSGLPNDRFFAVRPEGSVSTLKIQRTERGDSAVYLCASSSSRASSYNEQFFGPGTRLTVL.

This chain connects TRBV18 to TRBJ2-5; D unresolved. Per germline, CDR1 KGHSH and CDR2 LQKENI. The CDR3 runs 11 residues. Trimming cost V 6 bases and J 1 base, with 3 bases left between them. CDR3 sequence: CASSLQETQYF. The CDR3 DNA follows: TGTGCCAGCTCCCTCCAAGAGACCCAGTACTTC.

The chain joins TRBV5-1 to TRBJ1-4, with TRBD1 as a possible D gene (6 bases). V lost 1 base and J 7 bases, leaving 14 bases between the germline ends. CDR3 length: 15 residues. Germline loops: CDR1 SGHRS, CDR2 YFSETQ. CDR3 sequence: CASSLTGMLGEKLFF. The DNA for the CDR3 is TGCGCCAGCAGCTTGACAGGGATGCTGGGTGAAAAACTGTTTTTT.

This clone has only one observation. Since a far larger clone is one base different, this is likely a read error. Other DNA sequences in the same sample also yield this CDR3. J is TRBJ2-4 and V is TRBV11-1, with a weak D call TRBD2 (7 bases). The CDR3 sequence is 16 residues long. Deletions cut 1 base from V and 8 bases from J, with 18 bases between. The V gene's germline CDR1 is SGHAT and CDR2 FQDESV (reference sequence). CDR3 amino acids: CASSLGWGGAQDIQYF. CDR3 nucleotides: TGTGCCAGCAGCTTAGGGTGGGGGGGGGCGCAGGACATTCAGTACTTC.

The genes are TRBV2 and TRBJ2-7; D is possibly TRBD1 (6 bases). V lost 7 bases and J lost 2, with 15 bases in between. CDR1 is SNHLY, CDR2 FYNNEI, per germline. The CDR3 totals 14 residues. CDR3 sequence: CASIGAGVTYEQYF. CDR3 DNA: TGTGCCAGCATTGGGGCAGGGGTTACCTACGAGCAGTACTTC.

This CDR3 reads CASSSGQGAGGYTF. CDR3 sequence (DNA): TGTGCCAGCAGCTCTGGACAGGGGGCAGGTGGCTACACCTTC. The chain recombines TRBV11-2 with TRBJ1-2; 11 nucleotides match TRBD1. Losses at the gene ends were 4 bases for V and 7 bases for J; bases not matched to a gene: 5. The CDR3 runs 14 residues. CDR1 is SGHAT and CDR2 is FQNNGV in the germline V gene.

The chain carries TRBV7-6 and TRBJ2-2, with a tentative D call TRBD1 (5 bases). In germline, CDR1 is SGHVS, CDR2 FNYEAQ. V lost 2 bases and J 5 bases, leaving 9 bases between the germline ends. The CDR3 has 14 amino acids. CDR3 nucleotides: TGTGCCAGCAGCTTAATCAGGGATACCGGGGAGCTGTTTTTT. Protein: CASSLIRDTGELFF.

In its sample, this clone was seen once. The CDR3: CASSQEGSQNSNQPQHF. CDR3 sequence (DNA): TGCGCCAGCAGCCAAGAGGGGTCGCAAAATAGCAATCAGCCCCAGCATTTT. The V gene is TRBV4-1, the J gene TRBJ1-5; D remains unclear. Per the germline V gene, CDR1 is MGHRA and CDR2 is YSYEKL. V was cut by 0 bases and J by 0 bases, with 12 bases left in between. There are 17 residues in the CDR3.

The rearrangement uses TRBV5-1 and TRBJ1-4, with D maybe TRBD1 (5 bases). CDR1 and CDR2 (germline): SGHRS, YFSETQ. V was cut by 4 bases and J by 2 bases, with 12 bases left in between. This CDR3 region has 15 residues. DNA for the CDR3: TGCGCCAGCAGCCAACAGGTCGGGACTAATGAAAAACTGTTTTTT. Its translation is CASSQQVGTNEKLFF.

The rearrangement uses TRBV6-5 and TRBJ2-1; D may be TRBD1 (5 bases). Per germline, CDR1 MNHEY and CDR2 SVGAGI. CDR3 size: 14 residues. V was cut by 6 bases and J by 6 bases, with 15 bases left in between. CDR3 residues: CASSHPATVNEQFF. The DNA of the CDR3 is TGTGCCAGCAGCCACCCCGCGACAGTCAATGAGCAGTTCTTC.